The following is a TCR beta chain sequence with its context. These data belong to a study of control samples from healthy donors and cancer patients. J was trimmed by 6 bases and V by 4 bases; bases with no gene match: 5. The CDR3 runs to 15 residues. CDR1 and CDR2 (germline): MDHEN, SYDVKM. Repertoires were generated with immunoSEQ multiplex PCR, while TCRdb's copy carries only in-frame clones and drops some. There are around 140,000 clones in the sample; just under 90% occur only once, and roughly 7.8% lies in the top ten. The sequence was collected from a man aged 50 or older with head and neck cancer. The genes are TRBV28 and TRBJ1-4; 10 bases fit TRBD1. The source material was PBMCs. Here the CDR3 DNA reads TGTGCCAGCAGTTCCCTGGGGACAGGGGATGAAAAACTGTTTTTT. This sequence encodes CASSSLGTGDEKLFF.